This T cell receptor beta chain was recovered during a study of post-analysis software for immune sequencing data. About the research overall: Progressive-relapsing, secondary progressive and relapsing-remitting multiple sclerosis were among the disease courses included. Broader study findings: Relative to controls, patients had about five TRBV segments at higher frequency, with TRBV5-6, TRBV5-1 and TRBV20-1 among these. Comparison with controls showed significantly lower normalized Chao1 diversity in multiple sclerosis patients.

Notes on this clonotype: The antigen is unknown.

The library was made from cDNA and included unique molecular identifiers. Yield was about 500,000 cDNA molecules from approximately 0.95 to 9.8 million T cells. TCRdb processed the PCR reads anew with MiXCR; each CDR3 protein has one entry. The top ten clones hold approximately 4.5% of a sample with under 900,000 distinct CDR3 sequences, roughly 50% of them seen once. CDR1 LNHNV and CDR2 YYDKDF come from the germline V gene (reference sequence). This CDR3 spans 14 amino acids. V lost 0 bases to trimming and J lost 4 bases, with 8 bases between them. This receptor was obtained from a girl aged 10-17 years with multiple sclerosis. Sequencing was performed on blood. The rearrangement links TRBV15 to TRBJ2-3, with a possible D match to TRBD2 (5 bases). CDR3 nucleotide sequence: TGTGCCACCAGCAGAGATGGAGCGGCAGATACGCAGTATTTT. Its protein is CATSRDGAADTQYF.